What follows describes a single T cell receptor beta chain. Its antigen is not yet known. Per-nucleotide qualities are absent, and no much larger clonotype sits a single base away. Via the germline V gene, CDR1 is SNHLY and CDR2 FYNNEI. After removal of 10 bases from V and 8 bases from J, the junction retains 7 bases not matched to a gene. The CDR3 runs 13 amino acids, cysteine and phenylalanine included. Only the CDR3 part of the read is kept: 39 bases, read in frame from the first base. A single peripheral blood draw of about 116 mL on average was collected from each donor into heparinised tubes. A BD FACSAria II was used to sort naive, central memory, regulatory and stem cell-like memory CD4+ T cells with a panel that included CD45RO, CCR7, CD25, CD127, CD95 and CD27. Every sorted population had a purity above 95%. PBMCs were separated immediately by Lymphoprep density gradient centrifugation and were stained directly, without being cultured. So that batch effects would be minimized, each experiment stained and sorted samples in pairs, pairing one healthy donor with one patient.

The High Capacity cDNA Reverse Transcription Kit was used to reverse transcribe all of the isolated RNA, meaning that expressed TCRB transcripts were what got sequenced. Deep immunoSEQ sequencing was applied to naive, central memory and regulatory T cell samples, giving an average of roughly 3.3 million total reads per sample. After sorted cells were lysed in RLT buffer, RNA was extracted with DNase-treated RNeasy Micro or Mini kits, with the choice depending on cell number. Each cell subset was processed separately to prevent cross-contamination, with patient and healthy donor samples processed together. The immunoSEQ multiplex PCR was used to amplify TCRB sequences from cDNA, generating 87-bp fragments that spanned the CDR3 region. Amplicons were sequenced on the Illumina HiSeq platform. The authors' analysis ran thus. Synthetic template baselines were used to correct PCR bias computationally, reads within Hamming distance 2 were collapsed together, and singletons that could not be merged were discarded. Reads were aligned against IMGT so that V, D and J genes, CDR3 length and insertions or deletions at six rearrangement sites could be assigned. Within each subset, clonotype counts were normalized to sorted cell number, and only after that were true diversity and Gini coefficients computed with the tcR R package. The overlap coefficient, calculated on TCRB nucleotide sequences, was used to quantify repertoire sharing. Out-of-frame TCRB sequences from naive cells were analyzed as a proxy for the pre-selection repertoire. TCRdb limited this immuneACCESS table to in-frame rearrangements with V and J called. A share of clones is missing; checked studies link under half to unresolved V genes, and the rest is unexplained. The V and J calls and clone size were taken over from that table, and D and trimming were inferred from the DNA. The sample data list about 900,000 clones, and roughly a sixth of these were observed just once. The ten largest clones represent 0.023% of the sample.

The sample belongs to a study of beta chain features in type 1 diabetes (dated by TCRdb to 2016 to 2018). About the investigation overall: No differences in mean age, gender distribution, total cell number or subset yield were found between patients and healthy donors. Across all samples, some 110,000,000 sorted cells were examined, and cell number per subset correlated strongly with RNA yield. In the study, TCRB repertoires of sorted circulating CD4+ T cell subsets from recently diagnosed type 1 diabetes patients were compared with those of matched healthy donors. Naive and central memory subsets were obtained from all 30 or so donors, but regulatory and stem cell-like memory subsets were isolated from only 8 patients and roughly eight healthy donors.

Study-level results and caveats: Naive, central memory and regulatory TCRB repertoires appeared more similar among patients than among healthy donors. Type 1 diabetes patients showed a moderate but significant shortening of TCRB CDR3 length in all four CD4+ subsets. PCR may preferentially amplify shorter templates, but because patient and control samples were amplified and corrected together, any resulting skew would affect both groups equally. Because the HLA sub-analyses included only small numbers of individuals, any influence of HLA type on TCRB rearrangement was left unresolved. At VDJ recombination sites, patients with type 1 diabetes made fewer insertions and deleted more nucleotides, a pattern implying thymic rearrangement abnormalities. Sequencing cDNA rather than genomic DNA could over-represent highly expressing activated cells, although activation and CD3 levels did not differ between groups.

The TCR comes from a young woman in good health. The rearranged chain carries TRBV2 and TRBJ2-1; TRBD2 agrees with 11 junctional bases. Sequenced material: naive CD4+ T cells from blood. The sample's cell subset or site label, in plain terms: true naive CD4+ T cells. CDR3 loop: CAITSGRSYEQFF. The sequenced DNA is TGTGCCATAACTAGCGGGAGAAGTTATGAGCAGTTCTTC.